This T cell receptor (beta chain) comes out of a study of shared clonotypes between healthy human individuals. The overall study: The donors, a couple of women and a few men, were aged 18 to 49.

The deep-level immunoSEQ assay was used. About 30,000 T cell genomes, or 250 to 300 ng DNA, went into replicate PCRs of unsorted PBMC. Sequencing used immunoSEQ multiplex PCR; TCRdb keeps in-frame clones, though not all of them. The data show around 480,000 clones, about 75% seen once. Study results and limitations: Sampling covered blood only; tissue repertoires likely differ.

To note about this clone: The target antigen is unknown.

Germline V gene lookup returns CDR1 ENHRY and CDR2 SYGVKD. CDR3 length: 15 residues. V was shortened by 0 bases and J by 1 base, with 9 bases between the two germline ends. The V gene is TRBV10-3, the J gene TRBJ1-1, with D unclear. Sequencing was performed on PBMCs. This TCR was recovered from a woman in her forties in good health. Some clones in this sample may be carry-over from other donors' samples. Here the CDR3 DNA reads TGTGCCATCAGTGAGTCGCCGGATCCGAACACTGAAGCTTTCTTT. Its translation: CAISESPDPNTEAFF.